This T cell receptor beta chain was retrieved from a study of regulatory T cells in long-lasting Graves disease. This clonotype was counted at least ten times. Time point: newly diagnosed GD, antithyroid drugs for less than 3 months. PBMCs were the source of the RNA used for TCR sequencing. Construction of TCR beta libraries relied on iRepertoire HTBI primers and on Arm-PCR targeting CDR3 regions. Using its own MiXCR run on the multiplex PCR reads, TCRdb lists one record per CDR3 protein. The sample has around 500,000 distinct CDR3 sequences, roughly 12% seen once. Germline CDR1 is MNHNS and CDR2 is SASEGT. The CDR3 totals 13 residues. Trimming removed 8 bases from V and 7 bases from J; junction bases left unmatched: 5. The same data also went into a second study, on T cells in Graves' hyperthyroidism and ophthalmopathy.

This chain links TRBV6-1 with TRBJ2-2; 9 bases are a match to TRBD1. This clonotype was sampled from a man younger than 45 with Graves disease. Sequencing was performed on peripheral blood mononuclear cells (PBMCs), taken at new diagnosis, from a patient treated with antithyroid drugs. The CDR3 DNA reads as TGTGCCAGCCACAGGGGGCATGGCGGGGAGCTGTTTTTT. As protein: CASHRGHGGELFF.